This TCR beta chain came from a study of beta chain features in type 1 diabetes. What was sequenced were expressed TCRB transcripts, since all of the isolated RNA had been reverse transcribed. TCRdb's copy holds only in-frame clones and misses some; the assay was immunoSEQ multiplex PCR. In the table there are some 270,000 clones, 7.5% to 9.5% of which are singletons. With V trimmed by 4 bases and J by 2 bases, 6 bases remained unmatched. The CDR3 length is 15 residues. Germline values: CDR1 SGHRS, CDR2 YFSETQ. There are a few counts of this clone. The sequenced sample consisted of central memory CD4+ T cells from blood. This receptor was identified in a woman between 18 and 29 years old in good health. J is TRBJ2-5 and V is TRBV5-1, with TRBD1 identical over 9 bases. The CDR3 sequence: CASSISTGGQETQYF. CDR3 bases: TGCGCCAGCAGCATTTCGACAGGGGGGCAAGAGACCCAGTACTTC.